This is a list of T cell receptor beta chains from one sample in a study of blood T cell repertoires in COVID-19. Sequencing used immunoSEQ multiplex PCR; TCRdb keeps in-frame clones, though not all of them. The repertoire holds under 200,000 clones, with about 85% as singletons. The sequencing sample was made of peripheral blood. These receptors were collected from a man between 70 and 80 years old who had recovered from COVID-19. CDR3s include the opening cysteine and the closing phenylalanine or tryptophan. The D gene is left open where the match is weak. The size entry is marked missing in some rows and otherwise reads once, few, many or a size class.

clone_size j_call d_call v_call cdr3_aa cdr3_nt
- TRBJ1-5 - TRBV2 CASSEGQGINQPQHF TGTGCCAGCAGTGAAGGGCAGGGGATCAATCAGCCCCAGCATTTT
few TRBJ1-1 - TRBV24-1 CATSSSTPRTEAFF TGTGCCACCAGTTCGTCCACCCCGCGGACTGAAGCTTTCTTT
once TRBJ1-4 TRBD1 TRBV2 CASSAQGAINEKLFF TGTGCCAGCAGTGCTCAGGGGGCAATTAATGAAAAACTGTTTTTT
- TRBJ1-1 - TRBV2 CASSEAKRSKEAFF TGTGCCAGCAGTGAAGCAAAGAGGAGTAAGGAAGCTTTCTTT
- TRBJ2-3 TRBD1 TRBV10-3 CAIRPGQGTRSSTDTQYF TGTGCCATCAGACCGGGACAGGGAACCCGATCCAGCACAGATACGCAGTATTTT
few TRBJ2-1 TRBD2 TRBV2 CASTPGLAGVYEQFF TGTGCCAGCACCCCGGGACTAGCGGGAGTCTATGAGCAGTTCTTC
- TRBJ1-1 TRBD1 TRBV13 CASSLRQGRNTEAFF TGTGCCAGCAGCTTAAGACAGGGGAGGAACACTGAAGCTTTCTTT
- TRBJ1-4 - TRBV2 CASRGIAGQGEKLFF TGTGCCAGCCGGGGGATAGCTGGGCAGGGTGAAAAACTGTTTTTT
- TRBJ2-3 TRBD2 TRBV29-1 CSVRVLAGADTQYF TGCAGCGTAAGGGTGCTAGCGGGAGCAGATACGCAGTATTTT
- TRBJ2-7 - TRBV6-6 CASRPSSYEQYF TGTGCCAGCAGGCCGAGTTCCTACGAGCAGTACTTC
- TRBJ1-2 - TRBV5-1 CASSPGGVNYGYTF TGCGCCAGCAGCCCTGGGGGGGTTAACTATGGCTACACCTTC